The clone carrying this TCR beta chain was picked up a small number of times. Its specificity is unknown. The donors were part of the approximately 120-subject validation cohort, which stood apart from the 666-subject first cohort. The CDR3 consists of 16 residues. CDR1 and CDR2 (germline): SGDLS, YYNGEE. V lost 0 bases to trimming and J lost 2 bases, with 14 bases between them. This specimen comes from a study of cytomegalovirus exposure and HLA in healthy donors. Study-wide findings and caveats: Researchers reported that a few CMV-associated chains were confirmed in vitro as CMV antigen-specific.

TCRdb's table, derived via immunoSEQ multiplex PCR, lists solely in-frame clones and lacks some. The data contain under 100,000 clones, around 96% of them seen just once; the ten biggest clones take up 0.78%. V and J are TRBV9 and TRBJ2-5; TRBD1 is a possible D gene (5 bases). This TCR was recovered from a man aged 18 to 35 in good health and CMV-seronegative. Sequenced sample: PBMCs. The CDR3 bases are TGTGCCAGCAGCGTAGAGGCAGGGTGGCAACAAGAGACCCAGTACTTC. It translates to CASSVEAGWQQETQYF.